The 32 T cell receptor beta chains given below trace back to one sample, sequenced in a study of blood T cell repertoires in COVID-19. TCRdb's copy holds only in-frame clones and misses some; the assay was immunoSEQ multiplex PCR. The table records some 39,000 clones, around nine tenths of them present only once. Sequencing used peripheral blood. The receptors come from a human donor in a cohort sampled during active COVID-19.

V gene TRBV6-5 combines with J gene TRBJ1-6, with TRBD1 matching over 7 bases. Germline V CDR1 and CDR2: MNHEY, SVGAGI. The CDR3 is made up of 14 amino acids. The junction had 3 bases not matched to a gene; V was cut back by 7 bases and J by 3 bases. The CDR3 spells CASTSGGYNSPLHF. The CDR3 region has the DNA TGTGCCAGCACTTCAGGGGGCTATAATTCACCCCTCCACTTT.

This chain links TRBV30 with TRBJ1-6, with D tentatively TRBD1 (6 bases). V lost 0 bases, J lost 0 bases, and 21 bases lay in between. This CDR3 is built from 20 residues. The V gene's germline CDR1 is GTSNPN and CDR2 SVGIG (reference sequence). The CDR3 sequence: CAWSVQGRKTPSSYNSPLHF. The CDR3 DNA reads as TGTGCCTGGAGTGTACAGGGCAGAAAAACACCGAGCTCCTATAATTCACCCCTCCACTTT.

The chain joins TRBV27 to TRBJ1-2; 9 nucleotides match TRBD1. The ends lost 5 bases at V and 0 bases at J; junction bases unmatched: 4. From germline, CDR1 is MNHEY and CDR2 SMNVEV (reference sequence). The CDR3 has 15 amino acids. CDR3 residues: CASSTTGGSNYGYTF. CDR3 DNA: TGTGCCAGCAGTACTACAGGGGGCTCTAACTATGGCTACACCTTC.

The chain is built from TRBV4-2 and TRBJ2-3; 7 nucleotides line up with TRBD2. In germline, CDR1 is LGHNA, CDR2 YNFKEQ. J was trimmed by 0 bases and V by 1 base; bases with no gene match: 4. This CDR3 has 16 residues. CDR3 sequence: CASSQGAGMSTDTQYF. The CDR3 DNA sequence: TGTGCCAGCAGCCAAGGAGCGGGGATGAGCACAGATACGCAGTATTTT.

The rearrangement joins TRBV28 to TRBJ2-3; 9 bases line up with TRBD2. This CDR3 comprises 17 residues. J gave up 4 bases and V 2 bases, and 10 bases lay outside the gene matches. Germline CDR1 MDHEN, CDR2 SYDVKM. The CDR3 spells CASSLPLAGGPSDTQYF. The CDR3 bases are TGTGCCAGCAGTTTACCTCTGGCGGGGGGGCCGTCAGATACGCAGTATTTT.

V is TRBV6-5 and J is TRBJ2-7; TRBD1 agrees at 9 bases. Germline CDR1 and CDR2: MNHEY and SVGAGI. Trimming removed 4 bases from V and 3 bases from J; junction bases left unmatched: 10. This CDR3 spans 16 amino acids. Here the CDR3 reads CASSLAGTGFHYEQYF. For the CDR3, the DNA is TGTGCCAGCAGTTTAGCCGGGACAGGGTTCCACTACGAGCAGTACTTC.

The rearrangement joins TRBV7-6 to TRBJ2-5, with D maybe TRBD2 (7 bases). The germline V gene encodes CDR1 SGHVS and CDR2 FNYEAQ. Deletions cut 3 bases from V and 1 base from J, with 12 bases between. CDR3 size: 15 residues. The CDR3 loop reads CASSFTGGRQETQYF. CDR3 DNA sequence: TGTGCCAGCAGCTTTACGGGGGGCCGCCAAGAGACCCAGTACTTC. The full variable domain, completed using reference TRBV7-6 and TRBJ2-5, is GAGVSQSPRYKVTKRGQDVALRCDPISGHVSLYWYRQALGQGPEFLTYFNYEAQQDKSGLPNDRFSAERPEGSISTLTIQRTEQRDSAMYRCASSFTGGRQETQYFGPGTRLLVL.

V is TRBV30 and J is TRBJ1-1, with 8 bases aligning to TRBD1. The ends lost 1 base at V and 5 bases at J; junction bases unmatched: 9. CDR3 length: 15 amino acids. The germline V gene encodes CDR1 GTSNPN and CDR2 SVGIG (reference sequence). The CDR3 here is CAWSERTGFYTEAFF. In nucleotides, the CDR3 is TGTGCCTGGAGTGAGCGGACAGGGTTTTATACTGAAGCTTTCTTT.

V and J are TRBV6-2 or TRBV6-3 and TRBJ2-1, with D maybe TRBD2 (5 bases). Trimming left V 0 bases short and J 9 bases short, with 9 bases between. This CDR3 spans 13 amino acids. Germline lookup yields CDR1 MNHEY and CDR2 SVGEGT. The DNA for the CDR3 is TGTGCCAGCAGTTACTCGTTGGGGAGTGAGCAGTTCTTC. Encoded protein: CASSYSLGSEQFF.

The CDR3 reads CASSRPGQGVYGEKLFF. The CDR3 nucleotides read TGTGCCAGCAGCCGACCGGGACAGGGGGTTTACGGTGAAAAACTGTTTTTT. The rearrangement uses TRBV6-6 and TRBJ1-4; 11 positions match TRBD1. CDR3 length equals 17 residues. Per germline, CDR1 MNHNY and CDR2 SVGAGI (reference sequence). V was pared by 6 bases and J by 7 bases, with 13 bases of the junction left unmatched.

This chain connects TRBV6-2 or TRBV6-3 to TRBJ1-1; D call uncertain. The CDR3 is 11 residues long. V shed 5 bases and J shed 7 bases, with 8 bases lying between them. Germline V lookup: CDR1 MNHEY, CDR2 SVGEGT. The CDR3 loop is CASSPSFEAFF. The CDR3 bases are TGTGCCAGCAGTCCGTCTTTTGAAGCTTTCTTT.

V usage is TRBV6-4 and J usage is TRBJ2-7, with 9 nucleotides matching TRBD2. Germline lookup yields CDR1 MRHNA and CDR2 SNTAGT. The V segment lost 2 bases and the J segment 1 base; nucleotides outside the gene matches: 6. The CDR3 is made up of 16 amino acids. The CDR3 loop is CASSDEGLATSYEQYF. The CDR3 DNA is TGTGCCAGCAGTGACGAGGGACTAGCTACTTCCTACGAGCAGTACTTC.

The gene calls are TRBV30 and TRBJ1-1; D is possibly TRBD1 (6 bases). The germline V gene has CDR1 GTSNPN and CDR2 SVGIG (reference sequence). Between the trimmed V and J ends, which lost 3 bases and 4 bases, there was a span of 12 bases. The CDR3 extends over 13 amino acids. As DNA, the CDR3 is TGTGCCTGGAGCAGGGGCGCGGGCACTGAAGCTTTCTTT. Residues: CAWSRGAGTEAFF.

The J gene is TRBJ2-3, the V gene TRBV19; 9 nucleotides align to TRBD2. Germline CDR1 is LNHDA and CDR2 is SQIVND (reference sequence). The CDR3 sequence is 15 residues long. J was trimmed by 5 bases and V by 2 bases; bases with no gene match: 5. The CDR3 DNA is TGTGCCAGTAGTATACAGGCGGGGGGGCAAGATACGCAGTATTTT. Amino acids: CASSIQAGGQDTQYF.

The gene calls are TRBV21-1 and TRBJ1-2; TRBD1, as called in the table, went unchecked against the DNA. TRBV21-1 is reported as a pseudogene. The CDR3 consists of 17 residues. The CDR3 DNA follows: TGTGCCAGCAGCAAAATCCCGAGGGCAGGGGGTAGCTATGGCTACACCTTC. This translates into CASSKIPRAGGSYGYTF.

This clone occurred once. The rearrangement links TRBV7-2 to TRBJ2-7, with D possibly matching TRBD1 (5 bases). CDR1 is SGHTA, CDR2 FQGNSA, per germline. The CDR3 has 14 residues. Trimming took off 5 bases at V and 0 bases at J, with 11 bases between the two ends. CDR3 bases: TGTGCCAGCAGCCCAACGGACAACTCCTACGAGCAGTACTTC. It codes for CASSPTDNSYEQYF.

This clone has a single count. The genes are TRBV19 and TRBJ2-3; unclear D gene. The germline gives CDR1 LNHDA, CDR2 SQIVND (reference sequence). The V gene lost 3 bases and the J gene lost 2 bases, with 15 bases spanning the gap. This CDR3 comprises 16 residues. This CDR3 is CASSMGQVRYTDTQYF. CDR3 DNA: TGTGCCAGTAGTATGGGTCAGGTACGATACACAGATACGCAGTATTTT.

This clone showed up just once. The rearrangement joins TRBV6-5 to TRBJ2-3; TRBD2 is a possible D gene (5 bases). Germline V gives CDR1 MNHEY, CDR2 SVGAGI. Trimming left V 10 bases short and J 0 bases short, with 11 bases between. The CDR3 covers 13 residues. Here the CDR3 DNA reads TGTGCCACCTCTAGCACCAGCACAGATACGCAGTATTTT. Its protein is CATSSTSTDTQYF.

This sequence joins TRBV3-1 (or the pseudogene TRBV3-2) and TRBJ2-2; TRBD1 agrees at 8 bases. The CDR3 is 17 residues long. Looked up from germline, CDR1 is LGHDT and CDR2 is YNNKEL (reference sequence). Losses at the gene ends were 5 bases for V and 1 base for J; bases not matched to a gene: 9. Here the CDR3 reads CASSNRGDRGNTGELFF. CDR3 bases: TGTGCCAGCAGCAACAGGGGCGACAGGGGGAACACCGGGGAGCTGTTTTTT.

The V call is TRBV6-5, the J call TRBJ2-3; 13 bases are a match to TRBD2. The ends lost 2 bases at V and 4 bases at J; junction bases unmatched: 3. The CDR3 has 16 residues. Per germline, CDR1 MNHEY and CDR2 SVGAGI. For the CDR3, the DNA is TGTGCCAGCAGTTACGAACTAGCGGGAGGGGCAGATACGCAGTATTTT. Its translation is CASSYELAGGADTQYF.

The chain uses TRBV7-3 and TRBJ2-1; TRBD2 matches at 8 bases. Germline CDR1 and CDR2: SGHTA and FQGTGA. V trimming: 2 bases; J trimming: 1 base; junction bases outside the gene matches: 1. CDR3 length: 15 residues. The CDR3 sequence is CASSLGLASYNEQFF. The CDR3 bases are TGTGCCAGCAGCTTAGGACTAGCATCCTACAATGAGCAGTTCTTC.

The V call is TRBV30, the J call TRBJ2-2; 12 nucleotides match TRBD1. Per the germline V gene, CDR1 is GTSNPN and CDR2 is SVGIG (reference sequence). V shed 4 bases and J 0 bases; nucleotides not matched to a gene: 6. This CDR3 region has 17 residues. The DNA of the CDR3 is TGTGCCTGGACCGGGACAGGGGGCAGTTCGAACACCGGGGAGCTGTTTTTT. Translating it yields CAWTGTGGSSNTGELFF.

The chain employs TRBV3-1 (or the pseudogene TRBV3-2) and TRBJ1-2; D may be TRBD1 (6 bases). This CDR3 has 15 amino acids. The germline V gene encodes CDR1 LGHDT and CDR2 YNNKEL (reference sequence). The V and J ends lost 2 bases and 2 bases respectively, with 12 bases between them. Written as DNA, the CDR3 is TGTGCCAGCAGCCAACTAAACAGGGTGAACTATGGCTACACCTTC. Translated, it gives CASSQLNRVNYGYTF.

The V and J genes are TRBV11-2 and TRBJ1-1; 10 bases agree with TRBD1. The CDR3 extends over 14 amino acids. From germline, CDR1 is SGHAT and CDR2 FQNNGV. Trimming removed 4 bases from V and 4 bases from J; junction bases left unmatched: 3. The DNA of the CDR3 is TGTGCCAGCAGCTCTGGACAGGGGGGCACTGAAGCTTTCTTT. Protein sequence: CASSSGQGGTEAFF.

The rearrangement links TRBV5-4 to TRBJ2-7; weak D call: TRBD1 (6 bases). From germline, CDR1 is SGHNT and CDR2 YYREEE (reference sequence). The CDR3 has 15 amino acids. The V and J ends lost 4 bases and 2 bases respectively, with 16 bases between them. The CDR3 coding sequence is TGTGCCAGCAGCGAACCACAGGGTATCACCTACGAGCAGTACTTC. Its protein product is CASSEPQGITYEQYF.

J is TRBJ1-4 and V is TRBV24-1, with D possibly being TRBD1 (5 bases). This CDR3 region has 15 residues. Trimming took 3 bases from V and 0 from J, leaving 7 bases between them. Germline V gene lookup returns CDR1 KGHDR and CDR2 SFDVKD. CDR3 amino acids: CATSDTGSTNEKLFF. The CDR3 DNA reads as TGTGCCACCAGTGATACAGGCTCAACTAATGAAAAACTGTTTTTT.

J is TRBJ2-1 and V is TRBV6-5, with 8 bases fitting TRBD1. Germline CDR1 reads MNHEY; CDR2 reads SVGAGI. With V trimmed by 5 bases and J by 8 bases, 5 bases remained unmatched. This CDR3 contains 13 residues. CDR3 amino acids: CASSLDRGHEQFF. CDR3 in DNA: TGTGCCAGCAGTCTCGACAGGGGCCATGAGCAGTTCTTC.

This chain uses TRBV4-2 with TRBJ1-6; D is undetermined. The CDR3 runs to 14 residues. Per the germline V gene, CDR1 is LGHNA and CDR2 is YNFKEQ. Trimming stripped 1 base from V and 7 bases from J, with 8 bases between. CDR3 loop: CASSQVGSNSPLHF. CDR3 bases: TGTGCCAGCAGCCAAGTGGGGAGCAATTCACCCCTCCACTTT.

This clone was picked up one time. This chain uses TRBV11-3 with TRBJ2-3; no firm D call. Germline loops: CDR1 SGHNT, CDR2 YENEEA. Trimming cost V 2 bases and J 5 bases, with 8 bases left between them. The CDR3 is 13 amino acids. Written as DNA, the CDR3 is TGTGCCAGCAGCTTAAATTCGGGAGATACGCAGTATTTT. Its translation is CASSLNSGDTQYF.

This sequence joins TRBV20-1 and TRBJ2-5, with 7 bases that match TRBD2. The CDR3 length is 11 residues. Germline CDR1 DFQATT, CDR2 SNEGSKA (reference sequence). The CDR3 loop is CSARRGETQYF. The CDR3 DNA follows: TGCAGCGCCCGGCGGGGGGAGACCCAGTACTTC.

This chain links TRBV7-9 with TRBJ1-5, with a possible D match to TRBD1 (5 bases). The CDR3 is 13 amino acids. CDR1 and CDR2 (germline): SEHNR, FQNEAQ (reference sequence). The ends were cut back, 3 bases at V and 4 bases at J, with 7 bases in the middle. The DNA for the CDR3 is TGTGCCAGCAGCTTTCAGGGAAATCAGCCCCAGCATTTT. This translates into CASSFQGNQPQHF.

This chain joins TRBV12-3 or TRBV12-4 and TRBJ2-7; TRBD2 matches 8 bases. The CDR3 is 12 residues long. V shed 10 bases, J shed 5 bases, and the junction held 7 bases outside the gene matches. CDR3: CATQGLGDEQYF. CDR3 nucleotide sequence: TGTGCCACCCAGGGACTAGGGGACGAGCAGTACTTC.